This entry concerns a single TCR beta chain. Its target is unknown. Primers used in a second PCR of roughly 6 to 12 cycles were a sample-barcoded 5' primer and a J-beta primer mix. TCRdb recomputed calls from the 5' RACE reads with MiXCR, one row per CDR3 protein. The sample has some 1.7 million distinct CDR3 sequences, roughly 28% seen once; the top ten hold about 8%. CDR3 size: 16 residues. Trimming left V 0 bases short and J 3 bases short, with 14 bases between. Looked up from germline, CDR1 is SEHNR and CDR2 is FQNEAQ (reference sequence). The entry originates in a study of blood T cells in healthy people across ages. General study findings and limits: Per million T cells, TCR beta diversity dropped about linearly as age rose. Strong correlation existed between TCR beta diversity and naive T cell percentage.

The source of this sequence is a woman in her 30s in good health. V is TRBV7-9 and J is TRBJ1-2; the D is unclear. Sequencing was done on a sample of blood. In DNA form, the CDR3 reads TGTGCCAGCAGCTTAGCGCAGGAAAGAGGGTACTATGGCTACACCTTC. Its protein product is CASSLAQERGYYGYTF.